This T cell receptor beta chain was captured in a study of T cells in Graves' hyperthyroidism and ophthalmopathy. This clonotype came up a few times. The TCR beta CDR3 regions underwent amplification using RNA transcripts as the source. TCR CDR3 underwent first-round RT-PCR with the HTBI primer set. TCRdb reprocessed the multiplex PCR reads with MiXCR, giving one entry per CDR3 protein. The sample lists just under 750,000 distinct CDR3 sequences, just over 35% seen once, with around 32% in the top ten. The sample comprised blood. This receptor was taken from a woman aged 35 to 49 with Graves' hyperthyroidism.

In DNA form, the CDR3 reads TGCGCCAGCAGCTTGGATGGGACAGGGACAAATGAAGCTTTCTTT. Translating it yields CASSLDGTGTNEAFF. This chain links TRBV5-1 with TRBJ1-1, with TRBD1 matching 9 bases. The CDR3 is 15 amino acids. Trimming took 0 bases from V and 7 from J; bases not matched to a gene: 7. Germline CDR1 and CDR2: SGHRS and YFSETQ. Full variable domain (outside the CDR3, taken from reference TRBV5-1 and TRBJ1-1): KAGVTQTPRYLIKTRGQQVTLSCSPISGHRSVSWYQQTPGQGLQFLFEYFSETQRNKGNFPGRFSGRQFSNSRSEMNVSTLELGDSALYLCASSLDGTGTNEAFFGQGTRLTVV.